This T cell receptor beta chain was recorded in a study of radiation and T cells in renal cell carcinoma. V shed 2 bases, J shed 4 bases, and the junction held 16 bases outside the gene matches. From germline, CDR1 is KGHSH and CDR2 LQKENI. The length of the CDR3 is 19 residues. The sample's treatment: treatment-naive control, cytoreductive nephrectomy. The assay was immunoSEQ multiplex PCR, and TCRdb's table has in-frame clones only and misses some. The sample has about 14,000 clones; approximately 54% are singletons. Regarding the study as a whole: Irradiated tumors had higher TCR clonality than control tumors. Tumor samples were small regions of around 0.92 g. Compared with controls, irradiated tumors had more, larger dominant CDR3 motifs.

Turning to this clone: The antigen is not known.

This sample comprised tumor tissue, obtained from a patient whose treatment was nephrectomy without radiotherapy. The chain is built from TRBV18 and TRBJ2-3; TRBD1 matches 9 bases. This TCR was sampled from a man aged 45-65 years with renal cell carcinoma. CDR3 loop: CASSPSAGQGGNIADTQYF. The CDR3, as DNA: TGTGCCAGCTCACCATCGGCGGGACAGGGTGGAAATATAGCAGATACGCAGTATTTT.